This paragraph covers one T cell receptor (beta chain) sequence. This entry is derived from a study of shared clonotypes between healthy human individuals. The overall study: For every donor, three CD4 naive, three CD4 memory, two CD8 naive and one CD8 memory plates were used.

Trimming removed 4 bases from V and 4 bases from J, with 8 bases in between. This CDR3 region has 13 residues. Per germline, CDR1 MRHNA and CDR2 SNTAGT. In the sorted-subset replicate PCRs, around 220 ng DNA, some 30,000 T cell genomes, was used. The repertoire was sequenced with immunoSEQ multiplex PCR; TCRdb's copy has only in-frame clones and lacks some. The table records 980,000 or so clones, 60% to 85% of them present only once. Splitting the CD4+ cells yielded a CD45RA+ naive subset and a CD45RA-negative memory subset. This chain joins TRBV6-4 and TRBJ1-5, with D unresolved. This receptor was identified in a man between 18 and 29 years old in good health. Sequenced: memory CD4+ T cells sorted from blood. The subset: CD45RA-negative fraction. CDR3 amino acids: CASSVVLNQPQHF. CDR3 sequence (DNA): TGTGCCAGCAGTGTGGTACTAAATCAGCCCCAGCATTTT.